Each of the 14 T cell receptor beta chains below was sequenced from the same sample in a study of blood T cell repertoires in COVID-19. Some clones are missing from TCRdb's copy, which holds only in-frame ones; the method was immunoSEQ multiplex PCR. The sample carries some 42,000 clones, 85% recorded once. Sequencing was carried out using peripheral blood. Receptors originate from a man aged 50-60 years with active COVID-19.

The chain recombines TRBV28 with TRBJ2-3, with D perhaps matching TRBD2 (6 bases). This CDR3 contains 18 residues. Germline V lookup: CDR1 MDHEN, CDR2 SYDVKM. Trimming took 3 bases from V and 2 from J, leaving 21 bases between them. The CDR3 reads CASSFPRGGAPYTDTQYF. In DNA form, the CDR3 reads TGTGCCAGCAGTTTTCCCCGCGGAGGGGCCCCATACACAGATACGCAGTATTTT. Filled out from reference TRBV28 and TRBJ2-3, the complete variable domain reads DVKVTQSSRYLVKRTGEKVFLECVQDMDHENMFWYRQDPGLGLRLIYFSYDVKMKEKGDIPEGYSVSREKKERFSLILESASTNQTSMYLCASSFPRGGAPYTDTQYFGPGTRLTVL.

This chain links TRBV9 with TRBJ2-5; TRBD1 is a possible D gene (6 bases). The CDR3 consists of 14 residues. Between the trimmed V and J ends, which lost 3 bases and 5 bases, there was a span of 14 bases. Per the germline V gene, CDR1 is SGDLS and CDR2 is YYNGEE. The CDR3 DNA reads TGTGCCAGCAGCGCAGGACAGTACAGGGAGACCCAGTACTTC. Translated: CASSAGQYRETQYF.

The CDR3 is CASSLDEGGEQYF. CDR3 DNA sequence: TGTGCCAGCAGCTTAGACGAAGGGGGCGAGCAGTACTTC. This chain links TRBV7-6 with TRBJ2-7, with D possibly being TRBD1 (6 bases). This CDR3 region has 13 residues. Deletions cut 1 base from V and 6 bases from J, with 10 bases between. Germline CDR1 is SGHVS and CDR2 is FNYEAQ.

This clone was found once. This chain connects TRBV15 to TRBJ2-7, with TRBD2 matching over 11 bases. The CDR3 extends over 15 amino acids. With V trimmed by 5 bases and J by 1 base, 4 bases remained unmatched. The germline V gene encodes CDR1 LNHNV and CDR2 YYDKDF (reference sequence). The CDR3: CATSASGRTSYEQYF. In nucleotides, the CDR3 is TGTGCCACCAGCGCTAGCGGGAGGACGTCCTACGAGCAGTACTTC.

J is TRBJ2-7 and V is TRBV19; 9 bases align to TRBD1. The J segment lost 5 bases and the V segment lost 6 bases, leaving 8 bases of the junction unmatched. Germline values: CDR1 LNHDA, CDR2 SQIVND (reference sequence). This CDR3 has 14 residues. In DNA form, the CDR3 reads TGTGCCAGTAGAAACCGGGACAGGGATAACGAGCAGTACTTC. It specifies CASRNRDRDNEQYF.

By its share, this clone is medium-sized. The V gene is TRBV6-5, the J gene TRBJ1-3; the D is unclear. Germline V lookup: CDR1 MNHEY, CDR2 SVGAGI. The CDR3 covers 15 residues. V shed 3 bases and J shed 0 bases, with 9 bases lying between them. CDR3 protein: CASSYQTGSGNTIYF. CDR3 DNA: TGTGCCAGCAGTTATCAGACGGGCTCTGGAAACACCATATATTTT.

The CDR3 region has the DNA TGTGCCATCAGTCAAGCGACAGACTCCTACGAGCAGTACTTC. As protein: CAISQATDSYEQYF. V is TRBV10-3 and J is TRBJ2-7; weak D call: TRBD1 (5 bases). This CDR3 is built from 14 residues. V shed 5 bases and J shed 0 bases, with 11 bases lying between them. CDR1 ENHRY and CDR2 SYGVKD come from the germline V gene.

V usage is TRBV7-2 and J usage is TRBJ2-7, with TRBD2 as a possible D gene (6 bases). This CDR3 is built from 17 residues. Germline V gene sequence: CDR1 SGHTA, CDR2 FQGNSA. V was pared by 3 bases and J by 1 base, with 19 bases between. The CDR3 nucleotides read TGTGCCAGCAGCTTGGAGGGTCGGGGCGGGCCGTCCTACGAGCAGTACTTC. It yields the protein CASSLEGRGGPSYEQYF.

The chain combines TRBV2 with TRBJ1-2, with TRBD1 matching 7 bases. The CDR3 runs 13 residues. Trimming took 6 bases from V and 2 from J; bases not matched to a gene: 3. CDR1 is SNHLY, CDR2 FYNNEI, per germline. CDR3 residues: CASSVGQNYGYTF. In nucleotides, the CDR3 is TGTGCCAGCAGCGTGGGACAGAACTATGGCTACACCTTC.

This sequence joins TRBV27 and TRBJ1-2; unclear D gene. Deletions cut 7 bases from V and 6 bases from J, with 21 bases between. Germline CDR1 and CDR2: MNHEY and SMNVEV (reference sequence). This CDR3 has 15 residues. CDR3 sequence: CASTPAGYGSNGYTF. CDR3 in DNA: TGTGCCAGCACCCCCGCGGGGTACGGGAGTAATGGCTACACCTTC.

The CDR3 here is CASSPFSQGNGNEQFF. As DNA, the CDR3 is TGTGCCAGCTCACCATTTTCGCAGGGGAATGGCAATGAGCAGTTCTTC. The genes are TRBV18 and TRBJ2-1; D is possibly TRBD1 (6 bases). CDR1 KGHSH and CDR2 LQKENI come from the germline V gene. V shed 2 bases and J shed 6 bases, with 17 bases lying between them. CDR3 length: 16 amino acids.

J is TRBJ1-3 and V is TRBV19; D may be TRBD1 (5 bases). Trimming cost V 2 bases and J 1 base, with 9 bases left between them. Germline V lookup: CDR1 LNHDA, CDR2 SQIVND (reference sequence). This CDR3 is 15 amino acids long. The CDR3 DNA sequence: TGTGCCAGTAGTATAAAGACAGCTTCTGGAAACACCATATATTTT. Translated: CASSIKTASGNTIYF.

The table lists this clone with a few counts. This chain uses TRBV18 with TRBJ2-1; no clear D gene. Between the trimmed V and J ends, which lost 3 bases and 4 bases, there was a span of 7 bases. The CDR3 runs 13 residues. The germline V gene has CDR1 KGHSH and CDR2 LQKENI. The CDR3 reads CASSPVRYNEQFF. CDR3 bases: TGTGCCAGCTCACCGGTCCGGTACAATGAGCAGTTCTTC.

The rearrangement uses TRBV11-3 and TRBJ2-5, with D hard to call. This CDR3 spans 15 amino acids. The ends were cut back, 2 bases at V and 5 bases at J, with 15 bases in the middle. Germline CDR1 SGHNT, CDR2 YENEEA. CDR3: CASSLSQQSGETQYF. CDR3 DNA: TGTGCCAGCAGCTTATCCCAGCAATCCGGGGAGACCCAGTACTTC.